The T cell receptor beta chain described here comes from a study of blood T cell repertoires in COVID-19. Study at large: Sites across the United States, Italy and Spain contributed samples from acute and convalescent COVID-19.

This CDR3 spans 14 amino acids. Sequenced by immunoSEQ multiplex PCR; TCRdb stores in-frame clones only, minus some. This sample has about 250,000 clones; about four fifths occur once, and the top ten carry 8.6%. This TCR derives from a man aged 35 to 55 with active or convalescent COVID-19. V is TRBV12-2 and J is TRBJ1-3. TRBV12-2 is shown as a pseudogene. The sequenced material came from peripheral blood. The CDR3 spells CASRLLSRGNTIYF. The CDR3 DNA sequence: TGTGCAAGTCGGCTCTTATCCCGGGGGAACACCATATATTTT.